Listed below are T cell receptor beta chains from one sample, sequenced in a study of blood T cells in healthy people across ages. Via MiXCR, TCRdb re-called the 5' RACE reads, giving one row per CDR3 protein. This sample has 850,000 to 1,000,000 distinct CDR3 sequences, with roughly 51% found just once. Material: blood. These receptors originate from a woman aged 60 to 75 in good health. CDR3s include the opening cysteine and the closing phenylalanine or tryptophan.

v_gene	CDR3aa
TRBV20-1	CSASGTSGTSPLDEQYF
TRBV20-1	CSANSVSLGTGNEKLFF
TRBV12-3/TRBV12-4	CASRTGHAEQYF
TRBV6-1	CASSPDRSSNQPQHF
TRBV29-1	CSVGRRLALYNEQFF
TRBV10-3	CAISKTTGWDGYTF
TRBV5-1	CASTLGTGRTDTQYF
TRBV13	CASSFSLAVSYEQYF
TRBV4-1	CASSRVHRETQYF
TRBV7-2	CASSSTRGLQETQYF
TRBV20-1	CSTGNNEQFF
TRBV3-1	CASSKVAVRQAKLFF
TRBV12-3/TRBV12-4	CASSFSPQGHLPYGYTF
TRBV12-3/TRBV12-4	CASRPTGGETQYF
TRBV25-1	CASQGQDNYNSPLHF
TRBV29-1	CSVEDRRGREGYTF
TRBV25-1	CASSEGSSNKEQYF
TRBV7-2	CASSFRVGPEDTQYF